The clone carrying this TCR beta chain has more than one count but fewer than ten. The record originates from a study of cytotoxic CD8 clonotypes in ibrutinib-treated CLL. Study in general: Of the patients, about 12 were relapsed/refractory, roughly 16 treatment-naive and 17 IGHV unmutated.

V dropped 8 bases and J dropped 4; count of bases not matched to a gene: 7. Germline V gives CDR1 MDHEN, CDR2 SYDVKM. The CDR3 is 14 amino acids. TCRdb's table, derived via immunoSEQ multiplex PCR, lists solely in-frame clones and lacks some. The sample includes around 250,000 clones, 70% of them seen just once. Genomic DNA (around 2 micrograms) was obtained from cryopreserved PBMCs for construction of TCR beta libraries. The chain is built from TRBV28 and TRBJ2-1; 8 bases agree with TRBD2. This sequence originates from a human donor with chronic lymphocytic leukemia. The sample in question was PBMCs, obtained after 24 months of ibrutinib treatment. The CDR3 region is CASSVVAGYNEQFF. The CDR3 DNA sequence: TGTGCCAGCTCAGTGGTAGCGGGATACAATGAGCAGTTCTTC. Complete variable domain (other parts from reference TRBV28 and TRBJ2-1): DVKVTQSSRYLVKRTGEKVFLECVQDMDHENMFWYRQDPGLGLRLIYFSYDVKMKEKGDIPEGYSVSREKKERFSLILESASTNQTSMYLCASSVVAGYNEQFFGPGTRLTVL.